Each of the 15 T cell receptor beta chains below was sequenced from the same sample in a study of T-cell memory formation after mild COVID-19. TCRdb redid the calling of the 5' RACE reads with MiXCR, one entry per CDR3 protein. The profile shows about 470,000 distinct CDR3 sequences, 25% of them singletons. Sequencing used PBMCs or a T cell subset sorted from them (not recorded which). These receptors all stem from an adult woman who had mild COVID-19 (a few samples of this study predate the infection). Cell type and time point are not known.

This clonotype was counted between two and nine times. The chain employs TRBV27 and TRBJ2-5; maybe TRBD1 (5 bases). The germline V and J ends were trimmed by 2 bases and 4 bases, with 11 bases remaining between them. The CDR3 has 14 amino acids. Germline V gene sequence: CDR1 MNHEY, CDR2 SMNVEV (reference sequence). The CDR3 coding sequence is TGTGCCAGCAGTTTAACAGGCGCCCCAGAGACCCAGTACTTC. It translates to CASSLTGAPETQYF.

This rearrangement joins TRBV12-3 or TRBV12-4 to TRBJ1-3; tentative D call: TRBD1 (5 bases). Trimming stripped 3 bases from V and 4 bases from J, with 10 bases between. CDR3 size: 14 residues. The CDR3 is CASSFPGLGNTIYF. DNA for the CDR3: TGTGCCAGCAGTTTCCCGGGACTAGGAAACACCATATATTTT.

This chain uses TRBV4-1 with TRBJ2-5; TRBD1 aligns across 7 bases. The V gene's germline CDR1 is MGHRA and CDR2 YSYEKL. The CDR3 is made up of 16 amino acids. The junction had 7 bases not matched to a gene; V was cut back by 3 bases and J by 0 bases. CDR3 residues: CASSQLGQGDQETQYF. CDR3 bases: TGCGCCAGCAGCCAGTTAGGGCAGGGGGACCAAGAGACCCAGTACTTC.

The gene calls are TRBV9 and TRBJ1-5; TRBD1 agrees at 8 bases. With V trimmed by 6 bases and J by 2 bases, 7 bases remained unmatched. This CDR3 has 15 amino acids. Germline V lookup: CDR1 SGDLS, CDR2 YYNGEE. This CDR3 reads CASNPTGAGNQPQHF. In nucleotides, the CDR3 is TGTGCCAGCAACCCGACAGGGGCAGGCAATCAGCCCCAGCATTTT.

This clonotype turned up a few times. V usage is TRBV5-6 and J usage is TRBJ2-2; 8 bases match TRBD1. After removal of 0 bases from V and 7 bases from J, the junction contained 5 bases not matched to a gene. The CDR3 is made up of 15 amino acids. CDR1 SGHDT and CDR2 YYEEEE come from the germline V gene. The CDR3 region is CASSLDRGSNGELFF. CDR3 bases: TGTGCCAGCAGCTTGGACAGGGGGTCCAACGGGGAGCTGTTTTTT.

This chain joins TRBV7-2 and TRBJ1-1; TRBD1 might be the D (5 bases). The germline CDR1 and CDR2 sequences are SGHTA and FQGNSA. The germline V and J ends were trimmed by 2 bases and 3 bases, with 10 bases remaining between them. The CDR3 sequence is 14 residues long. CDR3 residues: CASSLRGDHTEAFF. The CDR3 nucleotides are TGTGCCAGCAGCTTAAGAGGGGACCACACTGAAGCTTTCTTT.

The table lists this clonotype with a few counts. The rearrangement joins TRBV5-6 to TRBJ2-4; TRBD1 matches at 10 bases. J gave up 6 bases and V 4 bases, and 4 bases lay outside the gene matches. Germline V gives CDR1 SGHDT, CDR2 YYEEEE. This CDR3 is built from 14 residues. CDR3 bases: TGTGCCAGCAGCGAGGACAGGGGGTTAAACATTCAGTACTTC. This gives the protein CASSEDRGLNIQYF.

The CDR3 spells CASSPRQGSQETQYF. CDR3 sequence (DNA): TGTGCCAGCAGTCCACGACAGGGATCCCAAGAGACCCAGTACTTC. This chain joins TRBV12-3 or TRBV12-4 and TRBJ2-5; the match to TRBD1 covers 7 bases. This CDR3 is 15 amino acids long. V shed 5 bases and J 1 base; nucleotides not matched to a gene: 7.

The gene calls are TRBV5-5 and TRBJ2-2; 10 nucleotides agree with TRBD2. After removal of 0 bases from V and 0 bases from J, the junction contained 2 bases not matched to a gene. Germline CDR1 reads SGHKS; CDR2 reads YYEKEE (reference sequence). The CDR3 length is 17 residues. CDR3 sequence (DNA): TGTGCCAGCAGCTTGGGGACTAGCGGCTCGAACACCGGGGAGCTGTTTTTT. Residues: CASSLGTSGSNTGELFF.

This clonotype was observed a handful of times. Written as DNA, the CDR3 is TGTGCCAGCAGCCCCCACGGGGGTGAGAACACTGAAGCTTTCTTT. This gives the protein CASSPHGGENTEAFF. This rearrangement joins TRBV9 to TRBJ1-1, with D perhaps matching TRBD1 (5 bases). V was shortened by 4 bases and J by 1 base, with 14 bases between the two germline ends. The V gene's germline CDR1 is SGDLS and CDR2 YYNGEE. The CDR3 consists of 15 residues.

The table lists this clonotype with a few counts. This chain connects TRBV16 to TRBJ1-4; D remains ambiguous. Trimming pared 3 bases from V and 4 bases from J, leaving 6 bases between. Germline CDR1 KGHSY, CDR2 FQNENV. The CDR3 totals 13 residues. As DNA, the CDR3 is TGTGCCAGCAGCCAGCAGCTTAATGAAAAACTGTTTTTT. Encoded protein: CASSQQLNEKLFF. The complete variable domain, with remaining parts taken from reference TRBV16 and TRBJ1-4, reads GEEVAQTPKHLVRGEGQKAKLYCAPIKGHSYVFWYQQVLKNEFKFLISFQNENVFDETGMPKERFSAKCLPNSPCSLEIQATKLEDSAVYFCASSQQLNEKLFFGSGTQLSVL.

The CDR3 nucleotides read TGCAGTGCTAGAGATCGGGCGGGAGCTTACTCCTACAATGAGCAGTTCTTC. Translated: CSARDRAGAYSYNEQFF. The rearrangement uses TRBV20-1 and TRBJ2-1; 7 nucleotides match TRBD2. The CDR3 is made up of 17 amino acids. The germline V gene encodes CDR1 DFQATT and CDR2 SNEGSKA (reference sequence). V was clipped by 0 bases and J by 0 bases; unmatched bases: 8.

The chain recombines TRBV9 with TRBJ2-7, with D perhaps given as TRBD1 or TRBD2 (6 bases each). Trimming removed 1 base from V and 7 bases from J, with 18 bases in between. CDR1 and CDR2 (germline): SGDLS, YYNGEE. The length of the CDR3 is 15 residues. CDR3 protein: CASSVSWGASEEQYF. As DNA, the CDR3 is TGTGCCAGCAGCGTAAGCTGGGGGGCCTCAGAAGAGCAGTACTTC.

CDR3 in DNA: TGTGCCAGCAGCTTAGGCGGGGGGCATGATGAGCAGTTCTTC. Translating gives CASSLGGGHDEQFF. This sequence joins TRBV7-7 and TRBJ2-1; 8 bases match TRBD2. CDR3 length equals 14 residues. The germline V gene encodes CDR1 SSHAT and CDR2 FNYEAQ (reference sequence). The V gene end was trimmed by 1 base and the J gene end by 8 bases; junction bases not matched to a gene: 4.

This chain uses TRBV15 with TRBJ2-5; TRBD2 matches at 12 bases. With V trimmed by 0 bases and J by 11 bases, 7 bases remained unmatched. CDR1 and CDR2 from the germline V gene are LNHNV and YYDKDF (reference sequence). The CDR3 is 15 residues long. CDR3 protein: CATSRDPTSGGEQYF. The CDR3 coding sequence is TGTGCCACCAGCAGAGATCCGACTAGCGGGGGCGAACAGTACTTC. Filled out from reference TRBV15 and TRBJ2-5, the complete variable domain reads DAMVIQNPRYQVTQFGKPVTLSCSQTLNHNVMYWYQQKSSQAPKLLFHYYDKDFNNEADTPDNFQSRRPNTSFCFLDIRSPGLGDTAMYLCATSRDPTSGGEQYFGPGTRLLVL.